Below are 29 T cell receptor beta chains sequenced from a single sample in a study of technical replicates of blood from a few donors. Produced via immunoSEQ multiplex PCR; TCRdb's table is partial and in-frame only. The sample holds about 79,000 clones, about 91% seen once. The material sequenced was T cells isolated from PBMCs. The source of these receptors is a human donor in good health. Some clones in this sample may be carry-over from other donors' samples.

This chain connects TRBV27 to TRBJ2-2; TRBD1 agrees at 7 bases. Per germline, CDR1 MNHEY and CDR2 SMNVEV (reference sequence). The V and J ends lost 8 bases and 0 bases, in that order; junction bases with no gene match: 12. The CDR3 has 17 amino acids. CDR3 sequence (DNA): TGTGCCAGCGGAATCCGCTACGGGACAGCGAACACCGGGGAGCTGTTTTTT. Its translation: CASGIRYGTANTGELFF.

The rearrangement links TRBV27 to TRBJ1-1; perhaps TRBD1 as D (5 bases). From germline, CDR1 is MNHEY and CDR2 SMNVEV (reference sequence). This CDR3 has 14 amino acids. Trimming took 5 bases from V and 4 from J, leaving 14 bases between them. CDR3 sequence: CASSPIGRGTEAFF. For the CDR3, the DNA is TGTGCCAGCAGTCCGATCGGTAGGGGCACTGAAGCTTTCTTT.

Written as DNA, the CDR3 is TGTGCCAGCAGTCCGGCAGGTAGTAGGACTAATGAAAAACTGTTTTTT. This sequence encodes CASSPAGSRTNEKLFF. This sequence joins TRBV2 and TRBJ1-4; D call uncertain. This CDR3 comprises 16 residues. The germline gives CDR1 SNHLY, CDR2 FYNNEI. Trimming took 5 bases from V and 2 from J, leaving 15 bases between them.

The rearrangement uses TRBV27 and TRBJ2-2; D ambiguous. The CDR3 length is 13 residues. Germline V CDR1 and CDR2: MNHEY, SMNVEV (reference sequence). Between the trimmed V and J ends, which lost 1 base and 6 bases, there was a span of 6 bases. The CDR3 loop reads CASSLFHSGELFF. In nucleotides, the CDR3 is TGTGCCAGCAGTTTATTTCATTCCGGGGAGCTGTTTTTT.

The chain uses TRBV11-2 and TRBJ2-2; 14 bases line up with TRBD2. The V and J ends lost 7 bases and 0 bases, in that order; junction bases with no gene match: 1. The germline CDR1 and CDR2 sequences are SGHAT and FQNNGV. The CDR3 loop spans 16 amino acids. The CDR3 bases are TGTGCCAGCAAGGGACTAGCGGGAGCGAACACCGGGGAGCTGTTTTTT. This encodes CASKGLAGANTGELFF.

This sequence joins TRBV29-1 and TRBJ1-1, with a tentative D call TRBD1 (6 bases). The V end lost 4 bases, the J end lost 1 base, and 7 bases lay between the germline ends. The CDR3 is 12 amino acids. Per the germline V gene, CDR1 is SQVTM and CDR2 is ANQGSEA. The CDR3 sequence: CSVGQANTEAFF. Here the CDR3 DNA reads TGCAGCGTTGGACAGGCGAACACTGAAGCTTTCTTT.

J is TRBJ2-5 and V is TRBV11-2, with D tentatively TRBD2 (5 bases). V was pared by 5 bases and J by 5 bases, with 6 bases between. CDR1 SGHAT and CDR2 FQNNGV come from the germline V gene. The CDR3 covers 11 residues. CDR3 sequence: CASSPGETQYF. DNA for the CDR3: TGTGCCAGCAGCCCGGGGGAGACCCAGTACTTC.

This clone was counted once. This chain uses TRBV18 with TRBJ2-3; TRBD1 aligns across 9 bases. The CDR3 contains 15 residues. Looked up from germline, CDR1 is KGHSH and CDR2 is LQKENI. Trimming removed 6 bases from V and 2 bases from J; junction bases left unmatched: 6. The CDR3 loop reads CASSSGTGTTDTQYF. DNA for the CDR3: TGTGCCAGCTCTTCCGGGACAGGGACCACAGATACGCAGTATTTT.

This sequence joins TRBV25-1 and TRBJ2-7; the D is unclear. V was pared by 6 bases and J by 4 bases, with 4 bases between. CDR3 length equals 10 residues. Germline CDR1 MGHDK, CDR2 SYGVNS. This chain's CDR3 is CASSYYEQYF. CDR3 nucleotides: TGTGCCAGCAGCTATTACGAGCAGTACTTC.

The chain has TRBV2 and TRBJ1-2; D is uncertain. CDR3 size: 11 residues. Per germline, CDR1 SNHLY and CDR2 FYNNEI. Trimming took off 7 bases at V and 12 bases at J, with 15 bases between the two ends. This chain's CDR3 is CASIAGLRDTF. CDR3 coding DNA: TGTGCCAGCATAGCTGGACTGCGGGACACCTTC.

The chain has TRBV7-9 and TRBJ1-1, with TRBD1 as a possible D gene (6 bases). V lost 4 bases, J lost 5 bases, and 11 bases lay in between. This CDR3 has 13 residues. The germline V gene has CDR1 SEHNR and CDR2 FQNEAQ (reference sequence). Here the CDR3 DNA reads TGTGCCAGCAGCTCTAAAACAGGGACTGAAGCTTTCTTT. Translation: CASSSKTGTEAFF.

The chain uses TRBV5-4 and TRBJ1-1; D not resolved. The V end lost 1 base, the J end lost 5 bases, and 6 bases lay between the germline ends. The CDR3 has 12 residues. Per germline, CDR1 SGHNT and CDR2 YYREEE (reference sequence). CDR3 in amino acids: CASSLSGTEAFF. The CDR3 nucleotides read TGTGCCAGCAGCTTGTCGGGGACTGAAGCTTTCTTT.

CDR3 DNA sequence: TGTGCCAGCAGCATTGCGGCGGGAGCTACCTACAATGAGCAGTTCTTC. It codes for CASSIAAGATYNEQFF. This chain connects TRBV5-4 to TRBJ2-1; 7 bases fit TRBD2. The CDR3 loop spans 16 amino acids. Germline loops: CDR1 SGHNT, CDR2 YYREEE (reference sequence). J lost 2 bases, V lost 4 bases, and 9 bases had no gene match.

This rearrangement joins TRBV30 to TRBJ2-1, with 9 bases matching TRBD2. V lost 7 bases and J lost 0; bases outside the gene matches: 4. Looked up from germline, CDR1 is GTSNPN and CDR2 is SVGIG (reference sequence). The CDR3 is 14 residues long. The CDR3 sequence: CAFISGSSYNEQFF. The CDR3 coding sequence is TGTGCCTTTATTAGCGGGAGCTCCTACAATGAGCAGTTCTTC.

The gene calls are TRBV11-2 and TRBJ1-4; 8 bases line up with TRBD1. Germline V gene sequence: CDR1 SGHAT, CDR2 FQNNGV. The CDR3 is made up of 14 amino acids. After removal of 5 bases from V and 5 bases from J, the junction contained 4 bases not matched to a gene. In nucleotides, the CDR3 is TGTGCCAGCAGCACACAGGGGGAGAATGAAAAACTGTTTTTT. Translated: CASSTQGENEKLFF.

The J gene is TRBJ1-2, the V gene TRBV30; no firm D call. The CDR3 sequence is 16 residues long. Germline lookup yields CDR1 GTSNPN and CDR2 SVGIG (reference sequence). The V and J ends lost 0 bases and 7 bases respectively, with 21 bases between them. The CDR3 region is CAWSVPYFREDGGYTF. The CDR3 region has the DNA TGTGCCTGGAGTGTACCTTATTTCAGAGAGGATGGTGGCTACACCTTC.

This chain uses TRBV4-3 with TRBJ2-3; D not certain. The V end was cut by 4 bases, the J end by 2 bases, with 16 bases between. Germline V gene data show CDR1 as LGHNA and CDR2 as YSLEER. The CDR3 consists of 16 residues. The CDR3 DNA reads TGCGCCAGCAGCCCGTTGGCAGGCGTTTTCACAGATACGCAGTATTTT. As protein: CASSPLAGVFTDTQYF.

J is TRBJ2-7 and V is TRBV5-4, with 15 bases lining up with TRBD2. V was pared by 3 bases and J by 9 bases, with 4 bases of the junction left unmatched. This CDR3 spans 14 amino acids. In germline, CDR1 is SGHNT, CDR2 YYREEE (reference sequence). This CDR3 is CASSYGTSGRLQYF. The CDR3 bases are TGTGCCAGCAGCTATGGGACTAGCGGGAGGTTGCAGTACTTC.

The rearrangement uses TRBV9 and TRBJ2-3; D might be TRBD1 (6 bases). Between the trimmed V and J ends, which lost 3 bases and 7 bases, there was a span of 12 bases. The CDR3 loop spans 13 amino acids. Germline V gene data show CDR1 as SGDLS and CDR2 as YYNGEE. CDR3 DNA sequence: TGTGCCAGCAGCGAGGACAGTTTTTATACGCAGTATTTT. Translated: CASSEDSFYTQYF.

Only a few counts were recorded for this clone. V usage is TRBV5-1 and J usage is TRBJ1-4; 9 nucleotides match TRBD1. The CDR3 consists of 18 residues. Trimming took 0 bases from V and 3 from J; bases not matched to a gene: 9. Germline CDR1 reads SGHRS; CDR2 reads YFSETQ. The CDR3 DNA is TGCGCCAGCAGCTTGGGGCGACAGGGGGTTGGGGCTAATGAAAAACTGTTTTTT. Protein product: CASSLGRQGVGANEKLFF.

The gene calls are TRBV6-6 and TRBJ1-5; 7 bases agree with TRBD1. Unmatched junction bases numbered 3, after V lost 0 bases and J lost 4 bases. The CDR3 contains 15 residues. Germline assignment: CDR1 MNHNY and CDR2 SVGAGI (reference sequence). CDR3 region: CASSYSGQPNQPQHF. CDR3 coding DNA: TGTGCCAGCAGTTACTCGGGACAGCCAAATCAGCCCCAGCATTTT.

The chain combines TRBV28 with TRBJ2-7; 9 bases fit TRBD1. The V gene's germline CDR1 is MDHEN and CDR2 SYDVKM. This CDR3 is built from 14 residues. V lost 8 bases, J lost 7 bases, and 12 bases stayed unmatched. The CDR3 DNA sequence: TGTGCCAGCGTATCCGGGACAGGGTTAAGGGAGCAGTACTTC. It translates to CASVSGTGLREQYF.

The chain is built from TRBV5-1 and TRBJ2-1, with 7 bases aligning to TRBD2. The CDR3 has 14 amino acids. V shed 6 bases, J shed 5 bases, and the junction held 8 bases outside the gene matches. CDR1 is SGHRS and CDR2 is YFSETQ in the germline V gene. The CDR3 region has the DNA TGCGCCAGCACCTCTAGCGGAGCCAACAATGAGCAGTTCTTC. Its translation is CASTSSGANNEQFF.

The V and J genes are TRBV19 and TRBJ2-1; a weak D match, TRBD2 (6 bases). Germline values: CDR1 LNHDA, CDR2 SQIVND (reference sequence). The CDR3 spans 15 residues. V shed 1 base and J shed 7 bases, with 14 bases lying between them. The CDR3 loop is CASSIGREYWNEQFF. The CDR3 DNA sequence: TGTGCCAGTAGTATAGGTCGGGAGTATTGGAATGAGCAGTTCTTC. Filled out from reference TRBV19 and TRBJ2-1, the complete variable domain reads DGGITQSPKYLFRKEGQNVTLSCEQNLNHDAMYWYRQDPGQGLRLIYYSQIVNDFQKGDIAEGYSVSREKKESFPLTVTSAQKNPTAFYLCASSIGREYWNEQFFGPGTRLTVL.

This clone was recorded once. The rearrangement joins TRBV7-8 to TRBJ1-3, with TRBD1 matching 10 bases. V lost 4 bases to trimming and J lost 9 bases; unmatched junction nucleotides: 3. Germline V gives CDR1 SGHVS, CDR2 FQNEAQ. The CDR3 extends over 13 amino acids. CDR3 nucleotide sequence: TGTGCCAGCAGCTCGGGACAGGGGAGCACCATATATTTT. This translates into CASSSGQGSTIYF.

The genes are TRBV5-4 and TRBJ2-3, with 12 bases matching TRBD2. Unmatched junction bases numbered 8, after V lost 5 bases and J lost 4 bases. Looked up from germline, CDR1 is SGHNT and CDR2 is YYREEE (reference sequence). This CDR3 has 16 amino acids. CDR3 loop: CASRPRTSGIADTQYF. DNA for the CDR3: TGTGCCAGCAGACCTAGGACTAGCGGGATCGCAGATACGCAGTATTTT.

The V call is TRBV30, the J call TRBJ1-6, with 9 bases identical to TRBD1. The length of the CDR3 is 12 residues. With V trimmed by 7 bases and J by 8 bases, 3 bases remained unmatched. The V gene's germline CDR1 is GTSNPN and CDR2 SVGIG (reference sequence). The CDR3 is CALWTGDSPLHF. The DNA of the CDR3 is TGTGCCTTGTGGACAGGGGATTCACCCCTCCACTTT.

This chain joins TRBV9 and TRBJ2-5, with 8 bases fitting TRBD1. V lost 2 bases, J lost 11 bases, and 11 bases stayed unmatched. This CDR3 contains 14 residues. Per germline, CDR1 SGDLS and CDR2 YYNGEE. The CDR3 coding sequence is TGTGCCAGCAGCGTCGGGACAGGCTTCCGAGAGCAGTACTTC. Its protein product is CASSVGTGFREQYF. The complete variable domain, with remaining parts taken from reference TRBV9 and TRBJ2-5, reads DSGVTQTPKHLITATGQRVTLRCSPRSGDLSVYWYQQSLDQGLQFLIQYYNGEERAKGNILERFSAQQFPDLHSELNLSSLELGDSALYFCASSVGTGFREQYFGPGTRLLVL.

This chain uses TRBV5-1 with TRBJ2-1; 7 nucleotides align to TRBD1. V shed 9 bases, J shed 0 bases, and the junction held 6 bases outside the gene matches. CDR3 size: 14 residues. Per germline, CDR1 SGHRS and CDR2 YFSETQ. The DNA for the CDR3 is TGCGCCACCTCCCGGGACAGCTCCTACAATGAGCAGTTCTTC. Encoded protein: CATSRDSSYNEQFF.